These 32 T cell receptor beta chains came from one sample sequenced in a study of T cell responses to AZD1222 COVID-19 vaccine. The data were produced by immunoSEQ multiplex PCR, yet TCRdb's version contains in-frame clones alone and is incomplete. The repertoire holds 110,000 or so clones, with approximately 85% as singletons. This specimen consisted of peripheral blood, obtained on day 0 of MenACWY control vaccination. The origin of the receptors is an adult in good health.

The CDR3 DNA follows: TGTGCCAGCAGCTTGGGACTAGCGGGGGGGCTGAACACCGGGGAGCTGTTTTTT. It translates to CASSLGLAGGLNTGELFF. The gene calls are TRBV5-4 and TRBJ2-2, with 14 bases fitting TRBD2. J gave up 1 base and V 0 bases, and 2 bases lay outside the gene matches. CDR1 and CDR2 from the germline V gene are SGHNT and YYREEE (reference sequence). The CDR3 totals 18 residues.

This clone was seen a single time. The V gene is TRBV7-9, the J gene TRBJ1-1, with TRBD1 matching 10 bases. The V segment lost 5 bases and the J segment 1 base; nucleotides outside the gene matches: 10. The CDR3 totals 17 residues. CDR1 and CDR2 (germline): SEHNR, FQNEAQ (reference sequence). Written as DNA, the CDR3 is TGTGCCAGCAGCCTATACGGGACAGGGGCGAGGAACACTGAAGCTTTCTTT. Its translation: CASSLYGTGARNTEAFF.

The chain joins TRBV7-2 to TRBJ1-3; D uncertain. Germline V gene data show CDR1 as SGHTA and CDR2 as FQGNSA. The V end was cut by 3 bases, the J end by 4 bases, with 10 bases between. The length of the CDR3 is 14 residues. CDR3 residues: CASSLSGVGNTIYF. The DNA of the CDR3 is TGTGCCAGCAGCTTGTCTGGGGTCGGAAACACCATATATTTT.

The chain joins TRBV7-9 to TRBJ1-1; D not certain. The CDR3 extends over 15 amino acids. Germline-derived CDR1 and CDR2 are SEHNR and FQNEAQ (reference sequence). Trimming pared 0 bases from V and 1 base from J, leaving 9 bases between. The DNA of the CDR3 is TGTGCCAGCAGCTTAGCGCTACGGGAGAACACTGAAGCTTTCTTT. Amino acid sequence: CASSLALRENTEAFF.

The chain is built from TRBV11-2 and TRBJ2-7; TRBD2 matches 7 bases. With 5 bases clipped from V and 2 bases from J, the junction kept 9 bases outside the gene matches. Germline V CDR1 and CDR2: SGHAT, FQNNGV. The CDR3 is 15 residues long. As DNA, the CDR3 is TGTGCCAGCAGCCCGGGCGGGAGAGGGACCTACGAGCAGTACTTC. Amino acids: CASSPGGRGTYEQYF.

The genes are TRBV19 and TRBJ1-4; no definite D call. The CDR3 loop spans 15 amino acids. V gave up 3 bases and J gave up 0 bases, with 8 bases separating them. Germline V gene lookup returns CDR1 LNHDA and CDR2 SQIVND (reference sequence). CDR3 bases: TGTGCCAGTAGTATTCAAAGAACAACTAATGAAAAACTGTTTTTT. Translation: CASSIQRTTNEKLFF. The full variable domain, completed using reference TRBV19 and TRBJ1-4, is DGGITQSPKYLFRKEGQNVTLSCEQNLNHDAMYWYRQDPGQGLRLIYYSQIVNDFQKGDIAEGYSVSREKKESFPLTVTSAQKNPTAFYLCASSIQRTTNEKLFFGSGTQLSVL.

This clone appeared once. The V gene is TRBV6-5, the J gene TRBJ1-3; 8 bases are a match to TRBD1. Trimming took 6 bases from V and 3 from J; bases not matched to a gene: 7. CDR1 is MNHEY, CDR2 SVGAGI, per germline. The CDR3 extends over 15 amino acids. CDR3 bases: TGTGCCAGCAGCCAGGACAGGGTGGTTGGAAACACCATATATTTT. This translates into CASSQDRVVGNTIYF.

The chain employs TRBV30 and TRBJ1-6; D may be TRBD1 (5 bases). There are 16 residues in the CDR3. Trimming removed 2 bases from V and 7 bases from J, with 18 bases in between. Germline V gene sequence: CDR1 GTSNPN, CDR2 SVGIG (reference sequence). The CDR3 loop is CAWSPFTGTVNSPLHF. The CDR3 DNA sequence: TGTGCCTGGAGTCCTTTTACCGGGACCGTGAATTCACCCCTCCACTTT.

This clone has just a few counts. This chain joins TRBV25-1 and TRBJ1-5, with D maybe TRBD1 (5 bases). The V end lost 4 bases, the J end lost 8 bases, and 9 bases lay between the germline ends. The CDR3 contains 12 residues. Per germline, CDR1 MGHDK and CDR2 SYGVNS. CDR3 sequence reads: CASSAQGEPQHF. The CDR3, as DNA: TGTGCCAGCAGTGCCCAGGGAGAGCCCCAGCATTTT.

V gene TRBV29-1 combines with J gene TRBJ1-1; a possible D gene is TRBD1 (6 bases). Germline lookup yields CDR1 SQVTM and CDR2 ANQGSEA. The CDR3 runs to 14 residues. V lost 3 bases and J lost 1, with 12 bases in between. The CDR3 region is CSVDSGRGNTEAFF. CDR3 in DNA: TGCAGCGTTGATAGTGGCAGGGGGAACACTGAAGCTTTCTTT.

This clone has just one count. This rearrangement joins TRBV7-2 to TRBJ2-7; TRBD2 is a possible D gene (6 bases). Trimming shortened V by 5 bases and J by 2 bases, and 16 bases separated the two germline ends. The germline gives CDR1 SGHTA, CDR2 FQGNSA. The CDR3 runs to 15 residues. The CDR3: CASSPMGGSTYEQYF. DNA of the CDR3: TGTGCCAGCAGCCCCATGGGGGGAAGCACCTACGAGCAGTACTTC.

The chain links TRBV6-1 to TRBJ1-2, with TRBD1 as a possible D gene (5 bases). Germline CDR1 MNHNS, CDR2 SASEGT. The CDR3 covers 18 residues. V shed 4 bases and J shed 0 bases, with 21 bases lying between them. The CDR3 here is CASSVRFGYGGANYGYTF. DNA for the CDR3: TGTGCCAGCAGTGTACGATTCGGGTACGGGGGAGCTAACTATGGCTACACCTTC.

This sequence joins TRBV28 and TRBJ2-3, with 7 bases matching TRBD2. Trimming took 6 bases from V and 5 from J; bases not matched to a gene: 11. There are 15 residues in the CDR3. Looked up from germline, CDR1 is MDHEN and CDR2 is SYDVKM. The CDR3 DNA reads TGTGCCAGCAGGGCGGGCGGGAGTAACAAAGATACGCAGTATTTT. This codes for CASRAGGSNKDTQYF. The whole variable domain, remainder taken from reference TRBV28 and TRBJ2-3, is DVKVTQSSRYLVKRTGEKVFLECVQDMDHENMFWYRQDPGLGLRLIYFSYDVKMKEKGDIPEGYSVSREKKERFSLILESASTNQTSMYLCASRAGGSNKDTQYFGPGTRLTVL.

Regarding this clone: At one end, the junction sequence differs from germline, possibly due to a read error. CDR3 protein: CAWSVRGDTSPAF. CDR3 sequence (DNA): TGTGCCTGGAGTGTAAGAGGTGACACATCTCCCGCCTTC. The rearrangement uses TRBV30 and TRBJ1-2; unclear D gene. The length of the CDR3 is 13 residues. Germline V CDR1 and CDR2: GTSNPN, SVGIG (reference sequence).

The chain is built from TRBV21-1 and TRBJ2-1; TRBD2 is taken as the D call from the table, unchecked against the DNA. TRBV21-1 is a pseudogene locus. The CDR3 length is 15 residues. CDR3 nucleotides: TGTGCCAGCAGCAAGTACGAGCGGGAGGCAAATGAGCAGTTCTTC. Translation gives CASSKYEREANEQFF.

The chain is built from TRBV25-1 and TRBJ2-5, with D hard to call. V shed 2 bases and J shed 2 bases, with 6 bases lying between them. Germline values: CDR1 MGHDK, CDR2 SYGVNS. The CDR3 sequence is 13 residues long. The CDR3 nucleotides read TGTGCCAGCAGTGAACGGGTTCAAGAGACCCAGTACTTC. It codes for CASSERVQETQYF.

The chain carries TRBV7-3 and TRBJ2-2; 8 bases are shared with TRBD2. CDR3 length: 15 amino acids. Germline CDR1 SGHTA, CDR2 FQGTGA. V gave up 5 bases and J gave up 7 bases; unmatched junction bases: 9. In DNA form, the CDR3 reads TGTGCCAGCAGCACTCGTAGCGGGAAGGTCGGGGAGCTGTTTTTT. Amino acid sequence: CASSTRSGKVGELFF.

CDR3 region: CASSLKLRGESYGYTF. The CDR3 DNA reads as TGTGCCAGCAGTTTAAAGCTCAGGGGCGAATCCTATGGCTACACCTTC. The rearrangement joins TRBV28 to TRBJ1-2; maybe TRBD1 (6 bases). Germline values: CDR1 MDHEN, CDR2 SYDVKM. The CDR3 has 16 residues. The V end lost 2 bases, the J end lost 4 bases, and 17 bases lay between the germline ends.

The chain has TRBV5-1 and TRBJ2-3, with D possibly being TRBD1 (6 bases). This CDR3 comprises 15 residues. Germline CDR1 reads SGHRS; CDR2 reads YFSETQ. Trimming stripped 3 bases from V and 1 base from J, with 12 bases between. The CDR3 reads CASSSQDSRTDTQYF. In DNA, the CDR3 is TGCGCCAGCAGCTCCCAGGACAGCCGCACAGATACGCAGTATTTT.

The chain combines TRBV7-2 with TRBJ1-6; D not resolved. The germline CDR1 and CDR2 sequences are SGHTA and FQGNSA. The CDR3 contains 14 residues. V gave up 0 bases and J gave up 6 bases, with 6 bases separating them. The CDR3 DNA is TGTGCCAGCAGCTTAGCGGTGACTAATTCACCCCTCCACTTT. This translates into CASSLAVTNSPLHF.

V and J are TRBV28 and TRBJ1-1, with TRBD1 matching 9 bases. Per the germline V gene, CDR1 is MDHEN and CDR2 is SYDVKM. The CDR3 has 13 residues. Trimming removed 6 bases from V and 9 bases from J; junction bases left unmatched: 8. CDR3 residues: CASRNRDREQAFF. The DNA for the CDR3 is TGTGCCAGCAGAAACCGGGACAGGGAACAAGCTTTCTTT.

The chain uses TRBV12-3 or TRBV12-4 and TRBJ2-7; TRBD1 matches at 9 bases. This CDR3 comprises 13 residues. The V and J ends lost 10 bases and 5 bases, in that order; junction bases with no gene match: 9. CDR3 nucleotide sequence: TGTGCCACACGACCTACAGGGGGCGACGAGCAGTACTTC. Translation gives CATRPTGGDEQYF.

The rearrangement joins TRBV9 to TRBJ1-6; possible D gene TRBD1, 6 bases. The ends were cut back, 3 bases at V and 0 bases at J, with 7 bases in the middle. The germline CDR1 and CDR2 sequences are SGDLS and YYNGEE. The CDR3 runs 15 residues. This CDR3 is CASSEQGSYNSPLHF. The CDR3 nucleotides read TGTGCCAGCAGCGAACAGGGCTCCTATAATTCACCCCTCCACTTT.

V and J are TRBV9 and TRBJ2-1, with 9 bases matching TRBD2. Germline V CDR1 and CDR2: SGDLS, YYNGEE. Unmatched junction bases numbered 5, after V lost 3 bases and J lost 4 bases. The CDR3 is 15 amino acids. This CDR3 is CASSGRLAEYNEQFF. CDR3 nucleotide sequence: TGTGCCAGCAGCGGCCGACTAGCGGAGTACAATGAGCAGTTCTTC.

V gene TRBV3-1 (or the pseudogene TRBV3-2) combines with J gene TRBJ1-5; D is unclear. V gave up 3 bases and J gave up 3 bases, with 15 bases separating them. Germline CDR1 reads LGHDT; CDR2 reads YNNKEL (reference sequence). This CDR3 is built from 16 residues. CDR3 sequence (DNA): TGTGCCAGCAGCCATGGAACGGGAGGTAACAATCAGCCCCAGCATTTT. Protein product: CASSHGTGGNNQPQHF.

This chain connects TRBV6-4 to TRBJ2-1; D may be TRBD1 (6 bases). Germline-derived CDR1 and CDR2 are MRHNA and SNTAGT. V lost 3 bases, J lost 13 bases, and 19 bases lay in between. CDR3 length: 14 residues. DNA of the CDR3: TGTGCCAGCAGTGAGGGCAGGGGCAGCGTCCTACAGTTCTTC. It translates to CASSEGRGSVLQFF.

The V and J genes are TRBV7-9 and TRBJ2-1; a weak D match, TRBD1 (6 bases). Germline lookup yields CDR1 SEHNR and CDR2 FQNEAQ (reference sequence). This CDR3 contains 15 residues. V was shortened by 5 bases and J by 4 bases, with 15 bases between the two germline ends. The CDR3 spells CASSAGQTLYNEQFF. The CDR3 DNA reads as TGTGCCAGCAGCGCCGGACAGACCTTATACAATGAGCAGTTCTTC.

This chain connects TRBV7-2 to TRBJ2-5, with 7 bases matching TRBD2. Germline-derived CDR1 and CDR2 are SGHTA and FQGNSA. There are 16 residues in the CDR3. With V trimmed by 3 bases and J by 0 bases, 7 bases remained unmatched. CDR3 loop: CASSFLAATYQETQYF. The CDR3 DNA is TGTGCCAGCAGCTTCCTAGCGGCTACGTACCAAGAGACCCAGTACTTC.

J is TRBJ1-1 and V is TRBV9; TRBD1 is a possible D gene (6 bases). Germline V CDR1 and CDR2: SGDLS, YYNGEE. The V gene lost 0 bases and the J gene lost 4 bases, with 13 bases spanning the gap. This CDR3 is built from 15 residues. In DNA, the CDR3 is TGTGCCAGCAGCGTAGGCGGCAGGGGACCCACTGAAGCTTTCTTT. It is translated as CASSVGGRGPTEAFF.

This chain uses TRBV15 with TRBJ2-7; no clear D gene. The CDR3 totals 15 residues. Looked up from germline, CDR1 is LNHNV and CDR2 is YYDKDF (reference sequence). With 0 bases removed from V and 0 bases from J, the gap between germline ends came to 9 bases. The CDR3 DNA follows: TGTGCCACCAGCAGAGACGTTGCAGTCTCCTACGAGCAGTACTTC. Protein sequence: CATSRDVAVSYEQYF.

V and J are TRBV30 and TRBJ1-6; the match to TRBD1 covers 8 bases. This CDR3 has 15 amino acids. J lost 7 bases, V lost 2 bases, and 7 bases had no gene match. The germline V gene encodes CDR1 GTSNPN and CDR2 SVGIG (reference sequence). The CDR3 loop reads CAWSFGQGPNSPLHF. CDR3 nucleotide sequence: TGTGCCTGGAGTTTCGGACAGGGACCAAATTCACCCCTCCACTTT. Full variable domain (remainder filled in from reference TRBV30 and TRBJ1-6): SQTIHQWPATLVQPVGSPLSLECTVEGTSNPNLYWYRQAAGRGLQLLFYSVGIGQISSEVPQNLSASRPQDRQFILSSKKLLLSDSGFYLCAWSFGQGPNSPLHFGNGTRLTVT.

This chain joins TRBV11-2 and TRBJ1-2, with 8 bases fitting TRBD1. The CDR3 is made up of 14 amino acids. Trimming at V came to 0 bases and at J to 8 bases, leaving 5 bases not matched to a gene. Germline CDR1 and CDR2: SGHAT and FQNNGV. The CDR3 loop reads CASSLDQGARGYTF. The DNA of the CDR3 is TGTGCCAGCAGCTTAGATCAGGGGGCGAGGGGCTACACCTTC.